Listed below are T cell receptor beta chains from one sample, sequenced in a study of cytomegalovirus exposure and HLA in healthy donors. Produced via immunoSEQ multiplex PCR; TCRdb's table is partial and in-frame only. The table lists more than 110,000 clones, roughly 77% of them singletons. Sequenced input: PBMCs. These receptors came from a woman aged 25 to 39 in good health and CMV-seronegative. Both conserved end residues are part of each CDR3. A D gene is named only where the DNA matches it firmly. Clone size is shown for a subset of rows, as once, few, many or a class of expanded clone.

d_call: .
clone_size: .
j_call: TRBJ1-6
v_call: TRBV5-1
cdr3_length: 15
cdr3_aa: CASSLAQVVNSPLHF
cdr3_nt: TGCGCCAGCAGCTTGGCACAGGTCGTTAATTCACCCCTCCACTTT

d_call: .
clone_size: .
j_call: TRBJ2-2
v_call: TRBV28
cdr3_length: 15
cdr3_aa: CASSLGAANTGELFF
cdr3_nt: TGTGCCAGCAGTTTGGGGGCGGCAAACACCGGGGAGCTGTTTTTT

d_call: .
clone_size: few
j_call: TRBJ2-7
v_call: TRBV6-4
cdr3_length: 13
cdr3_aa: CASSVNGGYEQYF
cdr3_nt: TGTGCCAGCAGTGTTAATGGCGGCTACGAGCAGTACTTC

d_call: .
clone_size: .
j_call: TRBJ2-1
v_call: TRBV5-1
cdr3_length: 14
cdr3_aa: CASSLRGVYNEQFF
cdr3_nt: TGCGCCAGCAGCTTGCGCGGGGTGTACAATGAGCAGTTCTTC

d_call: .
clone_size: .
j_call: TRBJ2-7
v_call: TRBV11-2
cdr3_length: 14
cdr3_aa: CASSSRLDSHEQYF
cdr3_nt: TGTGCCAGCAGCTCCCGACTGGATTCCCACGAGCAGTACTTC

d_call: TRBD2
clone_size: once
j_call: TRBJ2-5
v_call: TRBV2
cdr3_length: 15
cdr3_aa: CASSGSSGGQETQYF
cdr3_nt: TGTGCCAGCAGTGGAAGTAGCGGGGGGCAAGAGACCCAGTACTTC

d_call: TRBD2
clone_size: .
j_call: TRBJ2-7
v_call: TRBV11-1
cdr3_length: 16
cdr3_aa: CASSPRTSGASYEQYF
cdr3_nt: TGTGCCAGCAGCCCTCGGACTAGCGGGGCGTCCTACGAGCAGTACTTC

d_call: .
clone_size: .
j_call: TRBJ1-2
v_call: TRBV2
cdr3_length: 13
cdr3_aa: CASSSQGGYGYTF
cdr3_nt: TGTGCCAGCAGTTCCCAGGGTGGCTATGGCTACACCTTC

d_call: .
clone_size: .
j_call: TRBJ2-1
v_call: TRBV7-8
cdr3_length: 14
cdr3_aa: CASSLETRYNEQFF
cdr3_nt: TGTGCCAGCAGCTTAGAGACTAGATACAATGAGCAGTTCTTC

d_call: .
clone_size: .
j_call: TRBJ2-2
v_call: TRBV7-9
cdr3_length: 15
cdr3_aa: CASTLGLTNTGELFF
cdr3_nt: TGTGCCAGCACTCTTGGACTAACGAACACCGGGGAGCTGTTTTTT

d_call: TRBD1
clone_size: .
j_call: TRBJ1-6
v_call: TRBV5-4
cdr3_length: 16
cdr3_aa: CASSLDVGTGGSPLHF
cdr3_nt: TGTGCCAGCAGCTTGGACGTAGGGACAGGGGGATCACCCCTCCACTTT

d_call: TRBD1
clone_size: .
j_call: TRBJ1-1
v_call: TRBV5-8
cdr3_length: 17
cdr3_aa: CASSEAGTASENTEAFF
cdr3_nt: TGTGCCAGCAGCGAGGCCGGGACAGCGTCTGAGAACACTGAAGCTTTCTTT

d_call: TRBD1
clone_size: .
j_call: TRBJ1-2
v_call: TRBV27
cdr3_length: 15
cdr3_aa: CASSANRGGGYGYTF
cdr3_nt: TGTGCCAGCAGTGCTAACAGGGGGGGCGGCTATGGCTACACCTTC

d_call: .
clone_size: .
j_call: TRBJ1-2
v_call: TRBV6-5
cdr3_length: 12
cdr3_aa: CASSYASRGYTF
cdr3_nt: TGTGCCAGCAGTTACGCCTCTAGGGGCTACACCTTC

d_call: .
clone_size: few
j_call: TRBJ1-4
v_call: TRBV4-2
cdr3_length: 15
cdr3_aa: CASSQDAQGWEKLFF
cdr3_nt: TGTGCCAGCAGCCAAGACGCCCAGGGGTGGGAAAAACTGTTTTTT

d_call: TRBD1
clone_size: .
j_call: TRBJ1-2
v_call: TRBV18
cdr3_length: 13
cdr3_aa: CASSLDRVYGYTF
cdr3_nt: TGTGCCAGCTCATTGGACAGGGTCTATGGCTACACCTTC

d_call: .
clone_size: .
j_call: TRBJ1-1
v_call: TRBV5-1
cdr3_length: 14
cdr3_aa: CASSFVAENTEAFF
cdr3_nt: TGCGCCAGCAGCTTCGTTGCAGAGAACACTGAAGCTTTCTTT

d_call: TRBD1
clone_size: few
j_call: TRBJ2-5
v_call: TRBV7-9
cdr3_length: 15
cdr3_aa: CASSLATGGQETQYF
cdr3_nt: TGTGCCAGCAGCTTAGCGACAGGGGGCCAAGAGACCCAGTACTTC

d_call: TRBD2
clone_size: few
j_call: TRBJ2-1
v_call: TRBV7-3
cdr3_length: 15
cdr3_aa: CASSRTSGRDNEQFF
cdr3_nt: TGTGCCAGCAGCCGGACTAGCGGGAGAGACAATGAGCAGTTCTTC

d_call: TRBD2
clone_size: once
j_call: TRBJ2-1
v_call: TRBV7-9
cdr3_length: 14
cdr3_aa: CASSLLAGYNEQFF
cdr3_nt: TGTGCCAGCAGCCTATTAGCGGGGTACAATGAGCAGTTCTTC

d_call: .
clone_size: .
j_call: TRBJ2-7
v_call: TRBV5-6
cdr3_length: 15
cdr3_aa: CASSFAGGGYREQYF
cdr3_nt: TGTGCCAGCAGCTTCGCGGGCGGAGGTTATCGCGAGCAGTACTTC

d_call: TRBD2
clone_size: .
j_call: TRBJ2-3
v_call: TRBV27
cdr3_length: 17
cdr3_aa: CASSLRLAGGPENTQYF
cdr3_nt: TGTGCCAGCAGTTTAAGACTAGCGGGAGGGCCTGAGAATACGCAGTATTTT

d_call: .
clone_size: .
j_call: TRBJ1-5
v_call: TRBV6-1
cdr3_length: 14
cdr3_aa: CASSERGGGQPQHF
cdr3_nt: TGTGCCAGCAGTGAACGCGGGGGTGGTCAGCCCCAGCATTTT

d_call: .
clone_size: .
j_call: TRBJ2-5
v_call: TRBV18
cdr3_length: 16
cdr3_aa: CASSRNPQGSVETQYF
cdr3_nt: TGTGCCAGCTCACGCAACCCCCAGGGGAGTGTAGAGACCCAGTACTTC

d_call: .
clone_size: .
j_call: TRBJ2-1
v_call: TRBV2
cdr3_length: 11
cdr3_aa: CASSPTVRKFF
cdr3_nt: TGTGCCAGCAGTCCCACAGTCCGGAAATTCTTC

d_call: .
clone_size: once
j_call: TRBJ2-5
v_call: TRBV28
cdr3_length: 14
cdr3_aa: CASRLNMDSETQYF
cdr3_nt: TGTGCCAGCAGACTAAACATGGATTCGGAGACCCAGTACTTC

d_call: .
clone_size: .
j_call: TRBJ2-7
v_call: TRBV5-4
cdr3_length: 13
cdr3_aa: CASSLWPGDEQYF
cdr3_nt: TGTGCCAGCAGCTTGTGGCCAGGGGACGAGCAGTACTTC

d_call: .
clone_size: .
j_call: TRBJ2-5
v_call: TRBV6-1
cdr3_length: 15
cdr3_aa: CASSEGSRSGETQYF
cdr3_nt: TGTGCCAGCAGTGAAGGTAGCCGCTCGGGGGAGACCCAGTACTTC

d_call: TRBD2
clone_size: .
j_call: TRBJ2-5
v_call: TRBV7-2
cdr3_length: 16
cdr3_aa: CASSSKLAGGQETQYF
cdr3_nt: TGTGCCAGCAGCAGTAAATTAGCGGGGGGGCAAGAGACCCAGTACTTC

d_call: .
clone_size: .
j_call: TRBJ1-1
v_call: TRBV11-1
cdr3_length: 18
cdr3_aa: CASKVATGKIALNTEAFF
cdr3_nt: TGTGCCAGCAAGGTAGCTACAGGGAAAATCGCGCTGAACACTGAAGCTTTCTTT

d_call: .
clone_size: .
j_call: TRBJ2-4
v_call: TRBV6-1
cdr3_length: 16
cdr3_aa: CASSESRLAAKNIQYF
cdr3_nt: TGTGCCAGCAGTGAATCGAGGCTAGCAGCCAAAAACATTCAGTACTTC

d_call: .
clone_size: .
j_call: TRBJ2-1
v_call: TRBV27
cdr3_length: 16
cdr3_aa: CASSLALATSRNEQFF
cdr3_nt: TGTGCCAGCAGTTTAGCGCTGGCTACATCTAGGAATGAGCAGTTCTTC

d_call: .
clone_size: .
j_call: TRBJ1-6
v_call: TRBV2
cdr3_length: 15
cdr3_aa: CASSEGHTYNSPLHF
cdr3_nt: TGTGCCAGCAGTGAGGGGCACACCTATAATTCACCCCTCCACTTT

d_call: .
clone_size: .
j_call: TRBJ2-3
v_call: TRBV5-1
cdr3_length: 17
cdr3_aa: CASSRSTRGGSTDTQYF
cdr3_nt: TGCGCCAGCAGCCGTAGTACCAGGGGCGGGAGCACAGATACGCAGTATTTT

d_call: .
clone_size: .
j_call: TRBJ2-1
v_call: TRBV18
cdr3_length: 16
cdr3_aa: CASSLGGQGSYNEQFF
cdr3_nt: TGTGCCAGCTCACTGGGCGGGCAAGGGTCCTACAATGAGCAGTTCTTC

d_call: .
clone_size: .
j_call: TRBJ2-1
v_call: TRBV7-3
cdr3_length: 13
cdr3_aa: CASSSNRDNEQFF
cdr3_nt: TGTGCCAGCAGCTCTAATCGCGACAATGAGCAGTTCTTC

d_call: .
clone_size: .
j_call: TRBJ1-1
v_call: TRBV11-3
cdr3_length: 13
cdr3_aa: CASSFDSLTEAFF
cdr3_nt: TGTGCCAGCAGCTTTGACAGTTTAACTGAAGCTTTCTTT

d_call: .
clone_size: .
j_call: TRBJ2-7
v_call: TRBV6-5
cdr3_length: 13
cdr3_aa: CATADTDSYEQYF
cdr3_nt: TGTGCCACCGCCGACACAGATTCCTACGAGCAGTACTTC

d_call: .
clone_size: few
j_call: TRBJ2-2
v_call: TRBV5-1
cdr3_length: 15
cdr3_aa: CASSFGGSRAGELFF
cdr3_nt: TGCGCCAGCAGCTTTGGGGGGAGCAGGGCCGGGGAGCTGTTTTTT

d_call: TRBD2
clone_size: .
j_call: TRBJ2-2
v_call: TRBV5-1
cdr3_length: 16
cdr3_aa: CASSWGTSGVTGELFF
cdr3_nt: TGCGCCAGCAGCTGGGGGACTAGCGGAGTTACCGGGGAGCTGTTTTTT